This section outlines one TCR beta chain sequence together with its context. Its target is unknown. Sequencing was performed with immunoSEQ multiplex PCR; in TCRdb, only in-frame clones are kept and a portion is missing. The table shows about 50,000 clones, with approximately 71% occurring only once. V shed 7 bases, J shed 1 base, and the junction held 2 bases outside the gene matches. Germline-derived CDR1 and CDR2 are MDHEN and SYDVKM. The CDR3 runs to 14 residues. The data stem from a study of T cell clones after liver transplantation. Study summary: As an antigen-independent comparator, third-party-reactive TCRbeta sequences came from pre-transplant mixed lymphocyte reactions.

Study-wide findings and caveats: Circulating graft-donor-reactive CD4 TCRbeta sequences fell significantly post-transplant in most of the 8 subjects. A larger donor-reactive than third-party decline suggested partial antigen-specific deletion. Low donor cell numbers restricted donor-reactive repertoire measurement in a couple of subjects.

This receptor was taken from a human patient who received a liver transplant. A share of the T cells may be of graft donor origin. This chain joins TRBV28 and TRBJ2-2; TRBD2 agrees at 8 bases. The source material was CD4+ T cells from blood, sampled approximately 54 months after liver transplant. CDR3 in DNA: TGTGCCAGCAAGGCGGGGGGGAACACCGGGGAGCTGTTTTTT. Protein product: CASKAGGNTGELFF.